This is a list of T cell receptor beta chains from one sample in a study of T cells after yellow fever vaccination. From the 5' RACE reads, TCRdb called clonotypes with MiXCR, one entry per CDR3 protein. This sample has under 700,000 distinct CDR3 sequences, with around a sixth found just once. Source: PBMCs, taken less than 6 days after the first yellow fever vaccination. The source is a man between 18 and 29 years old who received the YFV17D yellow fever vaccine. Each CDR3 is given with its conserved first and last residue. The D gene is left open where the match is weak. Some rows have no size entry. The others give once, few or many, or a class for an expanded clone.

d_call: .
clone_size: .
v_call: TRBV18
j_call: TRBJ1-1
cdr3_nt: TGTGCCAGCTCACCCTCCGAGGAGTGGATGAACACTGAAGCTTTCTTT
cdr3_aa: CASSPSEEWMNTEAFF

d_call: .
clone_size: .
v_call: TRBV10-2
j_call: TRBJ2-5
cdr3_nt: TGCGCCAGCAGTGTTGGGGGGAGCCCACGAGAGACCCAGTACTTC
cdr3_aa: CASSVGGSPRETQYF

d_call: TRBD1
clone_size: few
v_call: TRBV20-1
j_call: TRBJ1-2
cdr3_nt: TGCAGTGCTAGGACAGGGGGCTCTAACTATGGCTACACCTTC
cdr3_aa: CSARTGGSNYGYTF

d_call: .
clone_size: few
v_call: TRBV20-1
j_call: TRBJ1-2
cdr3_nt: TGCAGTGGTGAGAGAGTGACTGCTGAAGGCTACACCTTC
cdr3_aa: CSGERVTAEGYTF

d_call: .
clone_size: many
v_call: TRBV28
j_call: TRBJ1-3
cdr3_nt: TGTGCCAGCCTTGGAGCCAACTCTGGAAACACCATATATTTT
cdr3_aa: CASLGANSGNTIYF

d_call: .
clone_size: .
v_call: TRBV12-3/TRBV12-4
j_call: TRBJ2-2
cdr3_nt: TGTGCCAGCAGTCCCTCGACGAGCCGGGGGCAGCTGTTTTTT
cdr3_aa: CASSPSTSRGQLFF

d_call: .
clone_size: few
v_call: TRBV4-2
j_call: TRBJ2-3
cdr3_nt: TGTGCCAGCAGCCAAGCCGAGACAGATACGCAGTATTTT
cdr3_aa: CASSQAETDTQYF

d_call: .
clone_size: few
v_call: TRBV7-2
j_call: TRBJ1-5
cdr3_nt: TGTGCCAGCAGCCTAGTTTTTGATCAGCCCCAGCATTTT
cdr3_aa: CASSLVFDQPQHF

d_call: .
clone_size: .
v_call: TRBV20-1
j_call: TRBJ1-1
cdr3_nt: TGCAGTGCTAATCGAAGGGGGGGAGAAGCTTTCTTT
cdr3_aa: CSANRRGGEAFF

d_call: .
clone_size: many
v_call: TRBV5-1
j_call: TRBJ1-1
cdr3_nt: TGCGCCAGCAGCTTCACCCAGGGTACCACTGAAGCTTTCTTT
cdr3_aa: CASSFTQGTTEAFF

d_call: .
clone_size: few
v_call: TRBV28
j_call: TRBJ2-3
cdr3_nt: TGTGCCAGCAGTATCGTCGTGTGGGGCACAGATACGCAGTATTTT
cdr3_aa: CASSIVVWGTDTQYF

d_call: .
clone_size: .
v_call: TRBV6-5
j_call: TRBJ2-2
cdr3_nt: TGTGCCAGCACGAGCTCCGGGGAGCTGTTTTTT
cdr3_aa: CASTSSGELFF

d_call: .
clone_size: few
v_call: TRBV5-1
j_call: TRBJ1-6
cdr3_nt: TGCGCCAGCAGCGATAAGGGAAGCTCCTATAATTCACCCCTCCACTTT
cdr3_aa: CASSDKGSSYNSPLHF

d_call: .
clone_size: few
v_call: TRBV6-5
j_call: TRBJ1-4
cdr3_nt: TGTGCCAGCAGTTATGGACTGATGGGGAGTGAAAAACTGTTTTTT
cdr3_aa: CASSYGLMGSEKLFF

d_call: .
clone_size: .
v_call: TRBV6-2/TRBV6-3
j_call: TRBJ1-5
cdr3_nt: TGTGCCAGCAGACCCCGGGGGACCGATCAGCCCCAGCATTTT
cdr3_aa: CASRPRGTDQPQHF

d_call: .
clone_size: few
v_call: TRBV7-8
j_call: TRBJ2-4
cdr3_nt: TGTGCCAGCAGCTTCCAGGGACTCGAGGGAAACATTCAGTACTTC
cdr3_aa: CASSFQGLEGNIQYF

d_call: TRBD2
clone_size: .
v_call: TRBV6-2/TRBV6-3
j_call: TRBJ2-5
cdr3_nt: TGTGCCAGCGGGTTAGCGGGGTTCCAAGAGACCCAGTACTTC
cdr3_aa: CASGLAGFQETQYF

d_call: TRBD2
clone_size: .
v_call: TRBV20-1
j_call: TRBJ2-1
cdr3_nt: TGCAGTGCTAGGGGAACCCAGCGGGGGGCTTACAATGAGCAGTTCTTC
cdr3_aa: CSARGTQRGAYNEQFF

d_call: .
clone_size: few
v_call: TRBV5-6
j_call: TRBJ2-7
cdr3_nt: TGTGCCAGCAATCGGAAGGGGCACTACGAGCAGTACTTC
cdr3_aa: CASNRKGHYEQYF

d_call: .
clone_size: .
v_call: TRBV4-1
j_call: TRBJ1-2
cdr3_nt: TGCGCCAGCAGCCAAGACTGGCAGGCCAATCCCCGTGGCTACACCTTC
cdr3_aa: CASSQDWQANPRGYTF

d_call: .
clone_size: few
v_call: TRBV7-9
j_call: TRBJ2-5
cdr3_nt: TGTGCCAGCAAGTCGGAGTACCAAGAGACCCAGTACTTC
cdr3_aa: CASKSEYQETQYF

d_call: .
clone_size: .
v_call: TRBV9
j_call: TRBJ2-2
cdr3_nt: TGTGCCAGCAGCGTAGAAGGTAGTAGGGGAGCGAACACCGGGGAGCTGTTTTTT
cdr3_aa: CASSVEGSRGANTGELFF

d_call: .
clone_size: few
v_call: TRBV6-6
j_call: TRBJ1-4
cdr3_nt: TGTGCCAGCAGTTCCGCCCATGAAAAACTGTTTTTT
cdr3_aa: CASSSAHEKLFF

d_call: .
clone_size: many
v_call: TRBV12-3/TRBV12-4
j_call: TRBJ2-5
cdr3_nt: TGTGCCAGCAGTTTAGGACCGGGGGAAGAGACCCAGTACTTC
cdr3_aa: CASSLGPGEETQYF

d_call: .
clone_size: .
v_call: TRBV20-1
j_call: TRBJ1-2
cdr3_nt: TGCAGTGCTTCATTACCGGGACGGACTAATGGCTACACCTTC
cdr3_aa: CSASLPGRTNGYTF

d_call: .
clone_size: .
v_call: TRBV9
j_call: TRBJ1-5
cdr3_nt: TGTGCCAGCAGCCTAGGGATTCAGGGTCAGCCCCAGCATTTT
cdr3_aa: CASSLGIQGQPQHF